This TCR beta chain was found in a study of cytomegalovirus exposure and HLA in healthy donors (dated by TCRdb to 2016 to 2017). The study in broad terms: According to a later analysis, the 120 or so validation repertoires were produced on the same platform as the 666 repertoires of the first cohort. The study was designed to test whether signatures of past pathogen exposure could be identified by cataloging public T cell receptors. Along with the roughly 610-subject first cohort, a separate validation cohort of over 90 different subjects was used. To predict cytomegalovirus infection status, the study combined high-throughput TCR immunosequencing, statistical association of individual TCRs with disease status, and machine learning. Here is what the overall study found, with its caveats: In vitro tests confirmed that a few of the cytomegalovirus-associated TCR beta chains recognize cytomegalovirus antigens. Most TCR sequences were observed very rarely across donors, whereas some public TCRs were present in many individuals. A later analysis lacked HLA typing for the validation cohort, so it scored co-occurrence in that cohort across all 110 or so repertoires. The classifier was reported to diagnose cytomegalovirus status with high specificity and sensitivity in both the original cohort and the validation cohort. A later analysis found that TCRs clustered in the first cohort also tended to co-occur in the approximately 120 validation repertoires, with approximately 94% of cluster scores above 0. The authors suggested that the approach could potentially be generalized to other disease states and immunological phenotypes. The study listed 150 to 200 TCR beta chains as associated with cytomegalovirus.

Library method: the immunoSEQ multiplex PCR assay. In the original analysis: A statistical classification framework was built for diagnosing cytomegalovirus status from the catalog of TCR beta chain sequences. TCRdb mirrors the immuneACCESS table, restricted to in-frame sequences. Some clones are absent from its copies; in checked studies, under half trace to an unresolved V gene, and the reason for the others is unknown. V and J calls plus clone size are reproduced from that table; the DNA served to infer D and trimming. The sample table holds 190,000 or so clones, of which 80% to 90% were seen once. 13% of the sample rests with the top ten. Comment on this clone: Its recognized antigen is unknown. No much larger clone is present one base from it, and per-base qualities are unavailable.

The donors belonged to the validation cohort of around 110 subjects, which was separate from the approximately 700-subject first cohort. Measured from the cysteine to the phenylalanine, the CDR3 is 12 residues long. The DNA shown is the 36-base CDR3, in frame from base 1. From the germline V gene, CDR1 is SQVTM and CDR2 is ANQGSEA. At the junction V is shortened by 0 bases and J by 8 bases, with 8 bases in between. The sequenced sample consisted of PBMCs. This TCR was sampled from a woman aged 25 to 39 in good health and CMV-seropositive. The sequence is built from TRBV29-1 and TRBJ2-1, with TRBD1 tentatively as D gene (5 bases match). DNA sequence: TGCAGCGTTGAAGAGACAGTCCATGAGCAGTTCTTC. Protein translation: CSVEETVHEQFF.